Sequencing of this T cell receptor (beta chain) was carried out in a study of blood T cell repertoires in COVID-19. Using immunoSEQ multiplex PCR, the repertoire was profiled, and TCRdb retains in-frame clones only, with some absent. The sample has some 15,000 clones, about nine tenths seen once. The ends were cut back, 1 base at V and 3 bases at J, with 19 bases in the middle. Germline V gives CDR1 SGHKS, CDR2 YYEKEE (reference sequence). The CDR3 spans 18 residues. This receptor was taken from a human donor in a cohort sampled during active COVID-19. The rearrangement uses TRBV5-5 and TRBJ1-4; D call uncertain. The source material was peripheral blood. As DNA, the CDR3 is TGTGCCAGCAGCTTGTGGTTCTGGGCCGGTGGTTCTAATGAAAAACTGTTTTTT. Its translation is CASSLWFWAGGSNEKLFF.